These 8 T cell receptor beta chains came from one sample sequenced in a study of blood T cells in healthy people across ages. Through a sample-barcoded 5' primer and a J-beta primer mix, a second PCR was run for about 6 to 11 cycles. TCRdb reprocessed the 5' RACE reads with MiXCR, giving one entry per CDR3 protein. The profile covers about a million distinct CDR3 sequences, with less than 45% appearing a single time and around 14% taken by the ten largest. Sequencing used blood. All receptors derive from a man between 18 and 35 years old in good health.

Many counts were recorded for this clonotype. The J gene is TRBJ2-4, the V gene TRBV3-1, with 13 bases aligning to TRBD2. CDR1 is LGHDT, CDR2 YNNKEL, per germline (reference sequence). The CDR3 is 14 residues long. The V gene end was trimmed by 6 bases and the J gene end by 9 bases; junction bases not matched to a gene: 5. Here the CDR3 reads CASRGTSGVGIQYF. CDR3 nucleotide sequence: TGTGCCAGCAGGGGGACTAGCGGGGTCGGCATTCAGTACTTC.

This rearrangement joins TRBV29-1 to TRBJ1-1; possibly TRBD1 for D (5 bases). Between the trimmed V and J ends, which lost 3 bases and 5 bases, there was a span of 13 bases. The length of the CDR3 is 13 residues. The germline CDR1 and CDR2 sequences are SQVTM and ANQGSEA. The CDR3 sequence: CSVEMVRETEAFF. In DNA, the CDR3 is TGCAGCGTTGAGATGGTCAGGGAAACTGAAGCTTTCTTT.

The chain is built from TRBV20-1 and TRBJ1-2; possible D gene TRBD1, 5 bases. The germline V gene has CDR1 DFQATT and CDR2 SNEGSKA (reference sequence). The CDR3 spans 13 residues. Trimming shortened V by 0 bases and J by 8 bases, and 13 bases separated the two germline ends. Here the CDR3 DNA reads TGCAGTGCTAGAGATTACAGACAGCTCGGCTACACCTTC. Translating gives CSARDYRQLGYTF.

This chain links TRBV18 with TRBJ2-5; possibly TRBD1 for D (6 bases). The V end lost 4 bases, the J end lost 0 bases, and 12 bases lay between the germline ends. Germline V lookup: CDR1 KGHSH, CDR2 LQKENI. This CDR3 comprises 15 residues. Here the CDR3 reads CASSLGQLYQETQYF. The CDR3 DNA is TGTGCCAGCTCACTTGGACAGCTGTACCAAGAGACCCAGTACTTC.

CDR3 coding DNA: TGTGCCAGCAGCCCAGTCCTTGAGCAGTTCTTC. This codes for CASSPVLEQFF. V gene TRBV12-3 or TRBV12-4 combines with J gene TRBJ2-1; D gene unclear. This CDR3 spans 11 amino acids. Trimming removed 6 bases from V and 9 bases from J, with 9 bases in between.

This clonotype was seen a handful of times. The V gene is TRBV5-5, the J gene TRBJ1-1; D is ambiguous. This CDR3 region has 11 residues. V dropped 4 bases and J dropped 3 bases, with 4 bases sitting between them. Germline V gene sequence: CDR1 SGHKS, CDR2 YYEKEE (reference sequence). The chain's CDR3 is CASSTDTEAFF. The CDR3 region has the DNA TGTGCCAGCAGCACTGACACTGAAGCTTTCTTT.

This clonotype was observed a handful of times. The genes are TRBV5-8 and TRBJ2-7; no definite D call. CDR3 length: 11 amino acids. V was cut by 3 bases and J by 7 bases, with 8 bases left in between. The germline CDR1 and CDR2 sequences are SGHTS and YDEGEE. CDR3 DNA: TGTGCCAGCAGCTCGTACGATGAGCAGTACTTC. Translation gives CASSSYDEQYF. Full variable domain (missing parts from reference TRBV5-8 and TRBJ2-7): EAGVTQSPTHLIKTRGQQATLRCSPISGHTSVYWYQQALGLGLQFLLWYDEGEERNRGNFPPRFSGRQFPNYSSELNVNALELEDSALYLCASSSYDEQYFGPGTRLTVT.

The chain recombines TRBV20-1 with TRBJ2-3; D uncertain. Trimming cost V 0 bases and J 0 bases, with 7 bases left between them. The CDR3 contains 14 residues. Germline V gene sequence: CDR1 DFQATT, CDR2 SNEGSKA (reference sequence). The CDR3 sequence: CSARDGESTDTQYF. The CDR3 DNA follows: TGCAGTGCTAGAGACGGTGAGAGCACAGATACGCAGTATTTT.